Described below is a single TCR beta chain sequence and its context. The entry originates in a study of CD8 T cells in Susac syndrome. RNA was extracted with the RNeasy kit, and a quantity of roughly 0.5 to 1 ug was reverse transcribed using random hexamers. TCRdb re-called the immunoSEQ multiplex PCR reads through MiXCR, storing one row per CDR3 protein. Of about 160,000 distinct CDR3 sequences listed, 93% are singletons. The CDR3 sequence is 16 residues long. The V segment lost 0 bases and the J segment 4 bases; nucleotides outside the gene matches: 11. Germline V gene sequence: CDR1 DFQATT, CDR2 SNEGSKA (reference sequence). FACS enriched CD8+ TEMRA cells, while bulk CD8+ and CD4+ were negatively isolated.

The chain recombines TRBV20-1 with TRBJ1-2; 7 bases line up with TRBD1. The sample was CD4+ T cells from PBMCs. The clonotype was recovered from a human donor in good health. CDR3 loop: CSAREPVRGVGYGYTF. DNA of the CDR3: TGCAGTGCTAGAGAGCCAGTCAGGGGGGTAGGCTATGGCTACACCTTC.